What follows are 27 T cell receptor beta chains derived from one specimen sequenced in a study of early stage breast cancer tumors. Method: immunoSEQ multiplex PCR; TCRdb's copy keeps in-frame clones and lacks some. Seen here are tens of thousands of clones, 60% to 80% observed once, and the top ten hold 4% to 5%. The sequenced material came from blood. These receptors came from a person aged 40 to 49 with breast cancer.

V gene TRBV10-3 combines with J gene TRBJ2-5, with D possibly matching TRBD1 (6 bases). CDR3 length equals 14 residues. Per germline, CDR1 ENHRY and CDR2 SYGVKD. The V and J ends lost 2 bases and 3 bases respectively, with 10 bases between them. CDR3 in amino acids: CAISEQGSEETQYF. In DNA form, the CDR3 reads TGTGCCATCAGTGAGCAGGGGTCGGAAGAGACCCAGTACTTC.

CDR3 in DNA: TGCGCCAGCAGTCCTTCCGGACAGGGGTTCTACGAGCAGTACTTC. It yields the protein CASSPSGQGFYEQYF. The chain carries TRBV5-1 and TRBJ2-7; 9 bases align to TRBD1. Per germline, CDR1 SGHRS and CDR2 YFSETQ. This CDR3 is built from 15 residues. V was clipped by 5 bases and J by 3 bases; unmatched bases: 9.

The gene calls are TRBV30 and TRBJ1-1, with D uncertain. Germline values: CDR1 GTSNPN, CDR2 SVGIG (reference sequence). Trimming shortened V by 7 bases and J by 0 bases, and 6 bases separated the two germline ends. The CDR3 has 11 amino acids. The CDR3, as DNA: TGTGCCTCACAGCTGAACACTGAAGCTTTCTTT. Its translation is CASQLNTEAFF.

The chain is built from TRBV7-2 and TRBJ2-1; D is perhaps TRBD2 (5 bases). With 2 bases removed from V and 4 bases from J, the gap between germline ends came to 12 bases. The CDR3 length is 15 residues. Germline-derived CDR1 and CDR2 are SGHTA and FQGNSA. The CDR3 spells CASSLRRGSYNEQFF. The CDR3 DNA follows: TGTGCCAGCAGCTTAAGGAGAGGGAGTTACAATGAGCAGTTCTTC.

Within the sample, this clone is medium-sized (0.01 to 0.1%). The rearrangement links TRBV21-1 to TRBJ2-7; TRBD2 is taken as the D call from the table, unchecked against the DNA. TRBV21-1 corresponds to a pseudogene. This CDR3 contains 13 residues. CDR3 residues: CASSTPPMYEQYF. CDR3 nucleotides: TGTGCCAGCAGCACCCCTCCTATGTACGAGCAGTACTTC.

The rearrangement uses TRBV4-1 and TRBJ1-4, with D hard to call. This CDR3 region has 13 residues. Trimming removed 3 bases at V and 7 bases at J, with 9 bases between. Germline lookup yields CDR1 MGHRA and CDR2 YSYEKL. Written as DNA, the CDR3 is TGCGCCAGCAGCCACCTCATAGGTGAAAAACTGTTTTTT. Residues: CASSHLIGEKLFF.

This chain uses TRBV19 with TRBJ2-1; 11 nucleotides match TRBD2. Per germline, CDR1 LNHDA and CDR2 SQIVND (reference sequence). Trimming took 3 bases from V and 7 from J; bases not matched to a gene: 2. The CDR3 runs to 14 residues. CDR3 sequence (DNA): TGTGCCAGTAGTATTCTAGCGGGAGGAAATGAGCAGTTCTTC. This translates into CASSILAGGNEQFF.

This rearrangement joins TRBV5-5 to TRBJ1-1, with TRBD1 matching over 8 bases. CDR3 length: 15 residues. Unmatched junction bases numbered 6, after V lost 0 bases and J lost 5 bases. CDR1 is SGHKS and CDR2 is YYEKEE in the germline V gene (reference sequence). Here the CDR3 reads CASSLGWTGSTEAFF. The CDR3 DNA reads TGTGCCAGCAGCTTGGGCTGGACAGGGTCGACTGAAGCTTTCTTT.

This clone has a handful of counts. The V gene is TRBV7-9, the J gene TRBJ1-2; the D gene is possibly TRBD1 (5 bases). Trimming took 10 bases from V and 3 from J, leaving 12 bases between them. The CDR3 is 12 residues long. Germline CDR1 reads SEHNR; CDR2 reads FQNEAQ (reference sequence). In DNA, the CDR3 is TGTGCCATGGACGACAGCTACTATGGCTACACCTTC. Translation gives CAMDDSYYGYTF.

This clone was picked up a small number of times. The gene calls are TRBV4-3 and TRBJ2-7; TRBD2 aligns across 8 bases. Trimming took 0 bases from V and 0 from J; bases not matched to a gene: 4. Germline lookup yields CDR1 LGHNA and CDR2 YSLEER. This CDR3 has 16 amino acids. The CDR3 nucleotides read TGCGCCAGCAGCCAAGATCCCAGCGGGAGCTCCTACGAGCAGTACTTC. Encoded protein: CASSQDPSGSSYEQYF.

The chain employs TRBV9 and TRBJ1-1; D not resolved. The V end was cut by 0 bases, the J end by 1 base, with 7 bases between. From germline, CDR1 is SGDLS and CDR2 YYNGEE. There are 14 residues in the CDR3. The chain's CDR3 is CASSVGNRNTEAFF. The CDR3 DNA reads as TGTGCCAGCAGCGTAGGGAACAGGAACACTGAAGCTTTCTTT.

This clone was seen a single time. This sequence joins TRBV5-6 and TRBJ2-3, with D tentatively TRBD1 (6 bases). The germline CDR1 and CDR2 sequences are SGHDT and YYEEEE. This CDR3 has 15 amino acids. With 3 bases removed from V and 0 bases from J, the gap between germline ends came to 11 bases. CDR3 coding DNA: TGTGCCAGCAGCTACAGGGTATTGAGCACAGATACGCAGTATTTT. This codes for CASSYRVLSTDTQYF.

CDR3 sequence (DNA): TGTGCCAGCAGCCAAGTGGGGGAGGGCTACACCTTC. This translates into CASSQVGEGYTF. The chain has TRBV4-2 and TRBJ1-2; possible D gene TRBD1, 5 bases. Trimming took 1 base from V and 8 from J, leaving 8 bases between them. Per germline, CDR1 LGHNA and CDR2 YNFKEQ. The CDR3 consists of 12 residues.

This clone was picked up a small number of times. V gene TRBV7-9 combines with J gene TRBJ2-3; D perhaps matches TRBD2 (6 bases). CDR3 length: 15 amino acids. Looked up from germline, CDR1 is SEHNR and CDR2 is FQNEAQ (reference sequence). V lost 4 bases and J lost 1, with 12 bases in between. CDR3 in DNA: TGTGCCAGCAGCTCGACTAGTGCAGGCACAGATACGCAGTATTTT. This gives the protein CASSSTSAGTDTQYF. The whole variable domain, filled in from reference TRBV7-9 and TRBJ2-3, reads DTGVSQNPRHKITKRGQNVTFRCDPISEHNRLYWYRQTLGQGPEFLTYFQNEAQLEKSRLLSDRFSAERPKGSFSTLEIQRTEQGDSAMYLCASSSTSAGTDTQYFGPGTRLTVL.

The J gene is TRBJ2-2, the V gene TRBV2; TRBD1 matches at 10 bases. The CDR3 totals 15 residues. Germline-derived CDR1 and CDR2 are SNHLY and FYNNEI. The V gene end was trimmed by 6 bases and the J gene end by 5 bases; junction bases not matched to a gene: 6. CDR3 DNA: TGTGCCAGCAGGGTAGACAGGGGGCGAACCGGGGAGCTGTTTTTT. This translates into CASRVDRGRTGELFF.

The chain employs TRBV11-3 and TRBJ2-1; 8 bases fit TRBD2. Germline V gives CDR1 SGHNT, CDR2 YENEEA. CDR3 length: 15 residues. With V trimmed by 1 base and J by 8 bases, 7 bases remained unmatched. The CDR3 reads CASSLGAGGTDEQFF. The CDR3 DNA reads TGTGCCAGCAGCTTAGGGGCGGGAGGAACAGATGAGCAGTTCTTC.

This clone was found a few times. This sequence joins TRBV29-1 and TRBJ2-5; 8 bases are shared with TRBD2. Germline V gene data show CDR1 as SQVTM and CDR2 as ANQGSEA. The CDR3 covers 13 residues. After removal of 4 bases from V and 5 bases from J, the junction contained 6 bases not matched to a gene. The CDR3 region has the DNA TGCAGCGTTGGCGCGGGGGGCGGGGAGACCCAGTACTTC. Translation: CSVGAGGGETQYF.

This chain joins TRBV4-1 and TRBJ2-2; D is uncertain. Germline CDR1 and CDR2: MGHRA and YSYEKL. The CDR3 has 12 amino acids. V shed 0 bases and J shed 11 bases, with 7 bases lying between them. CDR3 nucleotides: TGCGCCAGCAGCCAAGATTTAGGAGAGCTGTTTTTT. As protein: CASSQDLGELFF.

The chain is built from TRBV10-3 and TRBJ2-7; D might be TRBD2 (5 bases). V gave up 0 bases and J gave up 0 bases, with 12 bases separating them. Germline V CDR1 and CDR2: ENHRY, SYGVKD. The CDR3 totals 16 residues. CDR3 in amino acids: CAISESPGVSSYEQYF. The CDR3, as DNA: TGTGCCATCAGTGAGTCTCCCGGGGTAAGCTCCTACGAGCAGTACTTC.

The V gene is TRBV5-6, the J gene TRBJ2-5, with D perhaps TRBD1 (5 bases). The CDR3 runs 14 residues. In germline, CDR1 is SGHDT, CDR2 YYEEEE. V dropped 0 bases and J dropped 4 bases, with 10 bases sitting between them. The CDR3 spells CASSLARTRETQYF. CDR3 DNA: TGTGCCAGCAGCTTGGCCAGGACACGAGAGACCCAGTACTTC.

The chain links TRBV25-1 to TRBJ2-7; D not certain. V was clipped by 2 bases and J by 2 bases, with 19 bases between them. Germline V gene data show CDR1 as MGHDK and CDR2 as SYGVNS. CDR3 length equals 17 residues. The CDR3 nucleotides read TGTGCCAGCAGTGAACTCGACCAGCGTCGAGGCGCCTACGAGCAGTACTTC. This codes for CASSELDQRRGAYEQYF.

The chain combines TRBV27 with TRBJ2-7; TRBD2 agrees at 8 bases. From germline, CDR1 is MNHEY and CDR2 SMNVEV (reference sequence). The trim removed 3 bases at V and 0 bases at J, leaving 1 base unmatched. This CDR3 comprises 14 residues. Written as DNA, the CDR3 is TGTGCCAGCAGTTTTAGCGGGATCTCCTACGAGCAGTACTTC. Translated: CASSFSGISYEQYF.

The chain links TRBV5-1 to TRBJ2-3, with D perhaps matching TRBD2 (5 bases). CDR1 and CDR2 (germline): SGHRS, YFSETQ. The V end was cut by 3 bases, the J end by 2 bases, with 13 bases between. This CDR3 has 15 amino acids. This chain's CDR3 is CASSSTLESTDTQYF. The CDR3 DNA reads TGCGCCAGCAGCTCGACACTAGAATCCACAGATACGCAGTATTTT. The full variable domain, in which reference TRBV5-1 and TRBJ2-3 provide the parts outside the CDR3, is KAGVTQTPRYLIKTRGQQVTLSCSPISGHRSVSWYQQTPGQGLQFLFEYFSETQRNKGNFPGRFSGRQFSNSRSEMNVSTLELGDSALYLCASSSTLESTDTQYFGPGTRLTVL.

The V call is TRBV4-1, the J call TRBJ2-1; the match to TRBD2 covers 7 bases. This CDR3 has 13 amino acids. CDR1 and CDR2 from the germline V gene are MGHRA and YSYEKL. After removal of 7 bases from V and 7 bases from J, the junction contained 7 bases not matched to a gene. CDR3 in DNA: TGCGCCAGCACGAGGGCTAGCGGTAATGAGCAGTTCTTC. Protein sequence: CASTRASGNEQFF.

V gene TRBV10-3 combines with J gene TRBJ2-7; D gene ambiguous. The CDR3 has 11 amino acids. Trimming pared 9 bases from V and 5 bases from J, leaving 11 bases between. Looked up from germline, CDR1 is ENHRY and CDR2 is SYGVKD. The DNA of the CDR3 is TGTGCCATACGCTTGGGCGACGAGCAGTACTTC. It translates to CAIRLGDEQYF.

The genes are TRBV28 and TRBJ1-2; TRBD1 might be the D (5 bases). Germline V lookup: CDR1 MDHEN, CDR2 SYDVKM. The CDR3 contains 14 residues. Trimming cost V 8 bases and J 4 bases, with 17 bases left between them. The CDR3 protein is CASSPAQASYGYTF. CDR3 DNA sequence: TGTGCCAGCTCCCCCGCACAGGCTTCCTATGGCTACACCTTC.

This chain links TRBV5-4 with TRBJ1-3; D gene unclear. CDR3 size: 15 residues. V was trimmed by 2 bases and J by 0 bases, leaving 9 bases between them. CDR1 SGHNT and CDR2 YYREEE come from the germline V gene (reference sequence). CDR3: CASSFSENSGNTIYF. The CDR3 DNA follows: TGTGCCAGCAGCTTTAGTGAAAACTCTGGAAACACCATATATTTT.